These 27 T cell receptor beta chains share one sample of origin, sequenced in a study of T cell responses to AZD1222 COVID-19 vaccine. Sequenced by immunoSEQ multiplex PCR; TCRdb stores in-frame clones only, minus some. Among about 130,000 clones listed, 70% to 90% were seen once. The sample consisted of peripheral blood, taken on day 0 of AZD1222 vaccination. These receptor sequences come from an adult in good health.

The chain uses TRBV18 and TRBJ2-3; perhaps TRBD2 as D (5 bases). The CDR3 sequence is 13 residues long. V gave up 6 bases and J gave up 6 bases, with 13 bases separating them. Germline V gene sequence: CDR1 KGHSH, CDR2 LQKENI. CDR3 region: CASSPPGVDTQYF. The CDR3 DNA reads as TGTGCCAGCTCCCCCCCCGGGGTTGATACGCAGTATTTT.

The V call is TRBV5-1, the J call TRBJ1-3; D gene uncertain. The germline gives CDR1 SGHRS, CDR2 YFSETQ. This CDR3 region has 14 residues. Between the trimmed V and J ends, which lost 5 bases and 2 bases, there was a span of 11 bases. CDR3 coding DNA: TGCGCCAGCAGTCCTGAGAAGGCTGGAAACACCATATATTTT. Its translation is CASSPEKAGNTIYF. Variable domain in full (rest from reference TRBV5-1 and TRBJ1-3): KAGVTQTPRYLIKTRGQQVTLSCSPISGHRSVSWYQQTPGQGLQFLFEYFSETQRNKGNFPGRFSGRQFSNSRSEMNVSTLELGDSALYLCASSPEKAGNTIYFGEGSWLTVV.

V gene TRBV4-3 combines with J gene TRBJ2-2; TRBD2 agrees at 7 bases. Germline-derived CDR1 and CDR2 are LGHNA and YSLEER. The CDR3 totals 17 residues. The trim removed 1 base at V and 7 bases at J, leaving 12 bases unmatched. DNA of the CDR3: TGCGCCAGCAGCCAAGGCGGTTCCAGCGGGGTCGACGGGGAGCTGTTTTTT. It is translated as CASSQGGSSGVDGELFF.

The J gene is TRBJ1-1, the V gene TRBV6-5; D might be TRBD1 (5 bases). CDR3 length: 13 residues. Trimming pared 6 bases from V and 8 bases from J, leaving 16 bases between. Germline values: CDR1 MNHEY, CDR2 SVGAGI. CDR3 DNA sequence: TGTGCCAGCAGCCTAGACAGCGCACTAGAAGCTTTCTTT. Translating gives CASSLDSALEAFF.

This chain uses TRBV28 with TRBJ2-4; D not certain. CDR3 length equals 16 residues. In germline, CDR1 is MDHEN, CDR2 SYDVKM. With 5 bases removed from V and 0 bases from J, the gap between germline ends came to 14 bases. The CDR3 bases are TGTGCCAGCAGTGTGCGCAGGAGTCTAGCCAAAAACATTCAGTACTTC. This sequence encodes CASSVRRSLAKNIQYF.

The chain employs TRBV9 and TRBJ1-3; D unclear. The germline V gene has CDR1 SGDLS and CDR2 YYNGEE. V was cut by 0 bases and J by 1 base, with 5 bases left in between. The CDR3 is 14 amino acids. CDR3 bases: TGTGCCAGCAGCGTAGCGGGTTCTGGAAACACCATATATTTT. Protein sequence: CASSVAGSGNTIYF.

The chain combines TRBV5-6 with TRBJ2-7; a weak D match, TRBD1 (6 bases). CDR3 length equals 16 residues. Trimming stripped 1 base from V and 0 bases from J, with 14 bases between. The germline CDR1 and CDR2 sequences are SGHDT and YYEEEE. The CDR3 reads CASSLRGFLSSYEQYF. The CDR3 DNA reads TGTGCCAGCAGCTTGAGGGGGTTTCTGAGCTCCTACGAGCAGTACTTC. The whole variable domain, filled in from reference TRBV5-6 and TRBJ2-7, reads DAGVTQSPTHLIKTRGQQVTLRCSPKSGHDTVSWYQQALGQGPQFIFQYYEEEERQRGNFPDRFSGHQFPNYSSELNVNALLLGDSALYLCASSLRGFLSSYEQYFGPGTRLTVT.

This clone appeared a single time. The CDR3 DNA reads as TGTGCCAGCAGTTTTAGTATGACAACTAACTATGGCTACACCTTC. Encoded protein: CASSFSMTTNYGYTF. The chain couples TRBV27 to TRBJ1-2; no clear D gene. The germline gives CDR1 MNHEY, CDR2 SMNVEV (reference sequence). V was shortened by 3 bases and J by 0 bases, with 11 bases between the two germline ends. The CDR3 is 15 amino acids.

The chain employs TRBV12-3 or TRBV12-4 and TRBJ1-5, with D unresolved. V was pared by 3 bases and J by 3 bases, with 6 bases between. This CDR3 contains 13 residues. As DNA, the CDR3 is TGTGCCAGCAGTTTGGAGTACAATCAGCCCCAGCATTTT. This sequence encodes CASSLEYNQPQHF.

The genes are TRBV5-1 and TRBJ2-1, with TRBD2 identical over 11 bases. Germline loops: CDR1 SGHRS, CDR2 YFSETQ. The CDR3 is made up of 17 amino acids. The V segment lost 0 bases and the J segment 6 bases; nucleotides outside the gene matches: 8. The CDR3 DNA reads as TGCGCCAGCAGCTTGGGTGGTAGCGGGGGGGCAATCAATGAGCAGTTCTTC. Its translation is CASSLGGSGGAINEQFF.

The gene calls are TRBV28 and TRBJ1-2; the match to TRBD1 covers 8 bases. V dropped 5 bases and J dropped 1; count of bases not matched to a gene: 3. The germline V gene has CDR1 MDHEN and CDR2 SYDVKM. The CDR3 totals 14 residues. CDR3 protein: CASSPGQGNYGYTF. The CDR3 coding sequence is TGTGCCAGCAGTCCTGGACAGGGTAACTATGGCTACACCTTC.

The chain is built from TRBV5-5 and TRBJ1-1; TRBD1 matches 10 bases. Trimming at V came to 4 bases and at J to 4 bases, leaving 1 base not matched to a gene. Germline V lookup: CDR1 SGHKS, CDR2 YYEKEE (reference sequence). This CDR3 contains 13 residues. The CDR3 loop reads CASSRTGGTEAFF. Written as DNA, the CDR3 is TGTGCCAGCAGCCGGACAGGGGGCACTGAAGCTTTCTTT.

The chain combines TRBV9 with TRBJ1-3; possibly TRBD1 for D (6 bases). CDR3 length: 14 amino acids. With 4 bases removed from V and 3 bases from J, the gap between germline ends came to 11 bases. Germline CDR1 and CDR2: SGDLS and YYNGEE. CDR3 sequence (DNA): TGTGCCAGCAGCCCCACAGGGTATGGAAACACCATATATTTT. It translates to CASSPTGYGNTIYF.

The chain has TRBV19 and TRBJ1-1, with D possibly TRBD1 on 5 matching bases. The CDR3 covers 13 residues. The V gene's germline CDR1 is LNHDA and CDR2 SQIVND (reference sequence). The V and J ends lost 5 bases and 4 bases respectively, with 11 bases between them. The CDR3 loop reads CASSDTGVTEAFF. The CDR3 coding sequence is TGTGCCAGTAGTGACACAGGCGTCACTGAAGCTTTCTTT.

The rearrangement uses TRBV19 and TRBJ1-1; 7 bases align to TRBD1. The CDR3 is 15 amino acids. Germline trimming cut 4 bases from V and 1 base from J; bases unmatched to any gene: 6. Germline V gene sequence: CDR1 LNHDA, CDR2 SQIVND (reference sequence). The chain's CDR3 is CASSNPGTANTEAFF. DNA for the CDR3: TGTGCCAGTAGTAACCCGGGGACAGCGAACACTGAAGCTTTCTTT.

The chain recombines TRBV11-2 with TRBJ2-5; D possibly corresponds to TRBD2 (5 bases). CDR1 SGHAT and CDR2 FQNNGV come from the germline V gene. V lost 1 base and J lost 3, with 6 bases in between. The CDR3 sequence is 13 residues long. The CDR3 sequence is CASSLGGKETQYF. CDR3 bases: TGTGCCAGCAGCTTAGGAGGGAAAGAGACCCAGTACTTC.

V and J are TRBV29-1 and TRBJ2-7; D not resolved. The CDR3 length is 12 residues. Trimming stripped 1 base from V and 5 bases from J, with 9 bases between. Germline CDR1 reads SQVTM; CDR2 reads ANQGSEA. The CDR3 sequence is CSVEGDRDEQYF. The CDR3 nucleotides read TGCAGCGTTGAAGGAGACCGCGACGAGCAGTACTTC.

This chain links TRBV19 with TRBJ2-2; D call uncertain. The CDR3 is 13 residues long. V was trimmed by 1 base and J by 6 bases, leaving 6 bases between them. Germline V gene data show CDR1 as LNHDA and CDR2 as SQIVND (reference sequence). In DNA, the CDR3 is TGTGCCAGTAGTATAGTTTCCTCCGGGGAGCTGTTTTTT. It is translated as CASSIVSSGELFF.

This chain uses TRBV4-2 with TRBJ2-1, with 14 bases aligning to TRBD2. In germline, CDR1 is LGHNA, CDR2 YNFKEQ. The CDR3 consists of 18 residues. The junction had 3 bases not matched to a gene; V was cut back by 0 bases and J by 2 bases. CDR3 region: CASSQDMTSGGAYNEQFF. The CDR3 DNA is TGTGCCAGCAGCCAAGATATGACTAGCGGGGGGGCCTACAATGAGCAGTTCTTC.

The chain joins TRBV4-1 to TRBJ1-3, with 7 positions matching TRBD1. From germline, CDR1 is MGHRA and CDR2 YSYEKL. Losses at the gene ends were 2 bases for V and 4 bases for J; bases not matched to a gene: 5. The CDR3 totals 15 residues. The CDR3 here is CASSQSRGGGNTIYF. The DNA for the CDR3 is TGCGCCAGCAGCCAATCCAGGGGGGGAGGAAACACCATATATTTT.

The chain joins TRBV29-1 to TRBJ1-5; 9 nucleotides line up with TRBD1. The CDR3 totals 14 residues. Trimming cost V 4 bases and J 3 bases; bases outside gene matches: 4. Germline lookup yields CDR1 SQVTM and CDR2 ANQGSEA. The CDR3 bases are TGCAGCGTTGGGGGGACAGGGTTCAATCAGCCCCAGCATTTT. Protein: CSVGGTGFNQPQHF.

The rearrangement links TRBV28 to TRBJ2-2; 9 nucleotides line up with TRBD1. There are 17 residues in the CDR3. In germline, CDR1 is MDHEN, CDR2 SYDVKM. The trim removed 3 bases at V and 3 bases at J, leaving 8 bases unmatched. For the CDR3, the DNA is TGTGCCAGCAGTTTGGGACAGGGTGACTGGTACACCGGGGAGCTGTTTTTT. It yields the protein CASSLGQGDWYTGELFF. Filled out from reference TRBV28 and TRBJ2-2, the complete variable domain reads DVKVTQSSRYLVKRTGEKVFLECVQDMDHENMFWYRQDPGLGLRLIYFSYDVKMKEKGDIPEGYSVSREKKERFSLILESASTNQTSMYLCASSLGQGDWYTGELFFGEGSRLTVL.

This chain joins TRBV24-1 and TRBJ1-5; a possible D gene is TRBD1 (5 bases). CDR3 length: 13 residues. Germline V gene data show CDR1 as KGHDR and CDR2 as SFDVKD. Between the trimmed V and J ends, which lost 5 bases and 9 bases, there was a span of 13 bases. This CDR3 reads CATSAGVGWPQHF. The CDR3 nucleotides are TGTGCCACCAGTGCGGGGGTGGGGTGGCCCCAGCATTTT.

CDR3 nucleotide sequence: TGCAGCGTTGGTTGGAGCACTAATGAAAAACTGTTTTTT. Translating gives CSVGWSTNEKLFF. The chain carries TRBV29-1 and TRBJ1-4; D call uncertain. CDR3 length: 13 amino acids. CDR1 and CDR2 from the germline V gene are SQVTM and ANQGSEA. With 4 bases removed from V and 2 bases from J, the gap between germline ends came to 8 bases.

The chain uses TRBV6-5 and TRBJ1-2; D is uncertain. CDR1 MNHEY and CDR2 SVGAGI come from the germline V gene. The CDR3 has 11 residues. Trimming cost V 2 bases and J 8 bases, with 6 bases left between them. As DNA, the CDR3 is TGTGCCAGCAGTTACCCAGGAGGCTACACCTTC. This gives the protein CASSYPGGYTF.

The rearrangement links TRBV7-6 to TRBJ2-7; 10 bases are a match to TRBD1. The germline V gene encodes CDR1 SGHVS and CDR2 FNYEAQ. This CDR3 comprises 14 residues. J lost 6 bases, V lost 4 bases, and 6 bases had no gene match. The CDR3 DNA sequence: TGTGCCAGCAGCTCACGACAGGGGGCGAGCGAGCAGTACTTC. Residues: CASSSRQGASEQYF.

This sequence joins TRBV19 and TRBJ2-1, with 10 positions matching TRBD2. The CDR3 loop spans 20 amino acids. The V and J ends lost 1 base and 0 bases, in that order; junction bases with no gene match: 12. The germline gives CDR1 LNHDA, CDR2 SQIVND (reference sequence). The CDR3 region has the DNA TGTGCCAGTAGTATAGTTCCGAGACTAGCGGGTGGTAGCTCCTACAATGAGCAGTTCTTC. Translated, it gives CASSIVPRLAGGSSYNEQFF.